The T cell receptor (beta chain) described here comes from a study of shared clonotypes between healthy human individuals. Findings and caveats of the study: Naive CD4 clonotype sharing across four donors was 4% to 5%.

Naive CD8 cells, CD45RO-negative and positively selected for CCR7, excluded terminally differentiated effector memory CD45RA+ cells. Regarding this clone: What it recognizes is unknown.

The CDR3 is made up of 15 amino acids. Trimming pared 0 bases from V and 5 bases from J, leaving 15 bases between. Per the germline V gene, CDR1 is SGDLS and CDR2 is YYNGEE. The protocol was immunoSEQ multiplex PCR, while the TCRdb copy is restricted to in-frame clones and leaves out a portion. The table records 760,000 or so clones, about 96% of them present only once. The sequencing sample was made of naive CD8+ T cells sorted from blood. The chain employs TRBV9 and TRBJ2-7; TRBD1 is a possible D gene (7 bases). The TCR was taken from a man between 25 and 39 years old in good health. The CDR3 region has the DNA TGTGCCAGCAGCGTAGATCAGGGGGGCTTAGACGAGCAGTACTTC. This gives the protein CASSVDQGGLDEQYF. Variable domain in full (rest from reference TRBV9 and TRBJ2-7): DSGVTQTPKHLITATGQRVTLRCSPRSGDLSVYWYQQSLDQGLQFLIQYYNGEERAKGNILERFSAQQFPDLHSELNLSSLELGDSALYFCASSVDQGGLDEQYFGPGTRLTVT.